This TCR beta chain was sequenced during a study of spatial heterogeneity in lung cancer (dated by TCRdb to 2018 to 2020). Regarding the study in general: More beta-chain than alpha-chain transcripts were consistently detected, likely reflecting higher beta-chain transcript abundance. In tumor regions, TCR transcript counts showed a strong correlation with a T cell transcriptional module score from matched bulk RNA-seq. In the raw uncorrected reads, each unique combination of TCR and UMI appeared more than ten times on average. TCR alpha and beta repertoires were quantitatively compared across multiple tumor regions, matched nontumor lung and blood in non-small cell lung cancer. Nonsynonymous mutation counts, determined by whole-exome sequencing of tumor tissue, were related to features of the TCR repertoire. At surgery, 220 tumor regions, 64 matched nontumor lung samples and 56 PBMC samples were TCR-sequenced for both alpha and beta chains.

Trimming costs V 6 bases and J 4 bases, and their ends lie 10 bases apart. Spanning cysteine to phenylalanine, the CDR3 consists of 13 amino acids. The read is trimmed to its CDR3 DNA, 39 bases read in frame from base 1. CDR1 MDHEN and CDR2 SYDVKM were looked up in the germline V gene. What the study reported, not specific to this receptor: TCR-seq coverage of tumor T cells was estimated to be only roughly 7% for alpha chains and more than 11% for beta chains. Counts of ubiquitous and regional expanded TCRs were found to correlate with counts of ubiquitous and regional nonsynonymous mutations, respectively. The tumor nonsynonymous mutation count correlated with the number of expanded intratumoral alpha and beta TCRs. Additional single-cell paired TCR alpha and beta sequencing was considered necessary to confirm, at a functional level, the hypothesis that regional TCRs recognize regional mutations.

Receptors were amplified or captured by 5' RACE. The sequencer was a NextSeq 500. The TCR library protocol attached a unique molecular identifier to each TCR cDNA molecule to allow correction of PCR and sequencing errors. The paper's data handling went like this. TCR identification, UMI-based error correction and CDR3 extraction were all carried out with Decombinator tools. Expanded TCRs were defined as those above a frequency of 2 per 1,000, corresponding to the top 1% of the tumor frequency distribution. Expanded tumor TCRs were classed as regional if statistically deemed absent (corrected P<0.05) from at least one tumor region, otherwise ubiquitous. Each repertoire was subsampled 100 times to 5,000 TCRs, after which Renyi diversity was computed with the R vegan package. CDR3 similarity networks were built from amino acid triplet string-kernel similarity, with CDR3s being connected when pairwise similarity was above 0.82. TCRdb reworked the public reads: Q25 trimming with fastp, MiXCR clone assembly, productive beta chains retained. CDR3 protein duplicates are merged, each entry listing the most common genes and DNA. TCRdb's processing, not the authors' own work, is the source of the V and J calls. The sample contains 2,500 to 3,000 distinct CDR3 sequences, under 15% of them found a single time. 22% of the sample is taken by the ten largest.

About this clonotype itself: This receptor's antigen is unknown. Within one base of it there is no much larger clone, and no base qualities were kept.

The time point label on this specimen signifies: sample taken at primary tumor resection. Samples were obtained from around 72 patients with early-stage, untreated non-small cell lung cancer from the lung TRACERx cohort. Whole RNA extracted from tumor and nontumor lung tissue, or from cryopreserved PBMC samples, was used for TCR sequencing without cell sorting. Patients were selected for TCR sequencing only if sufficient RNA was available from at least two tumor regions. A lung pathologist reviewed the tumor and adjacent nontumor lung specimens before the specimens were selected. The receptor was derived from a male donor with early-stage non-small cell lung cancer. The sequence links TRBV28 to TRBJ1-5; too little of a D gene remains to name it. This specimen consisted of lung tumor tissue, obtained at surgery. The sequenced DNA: TGTGCCAGCAGCCCGGACGGAAATCAGCCCCAGCATTTT. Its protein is CASSPDGNQPQHF.